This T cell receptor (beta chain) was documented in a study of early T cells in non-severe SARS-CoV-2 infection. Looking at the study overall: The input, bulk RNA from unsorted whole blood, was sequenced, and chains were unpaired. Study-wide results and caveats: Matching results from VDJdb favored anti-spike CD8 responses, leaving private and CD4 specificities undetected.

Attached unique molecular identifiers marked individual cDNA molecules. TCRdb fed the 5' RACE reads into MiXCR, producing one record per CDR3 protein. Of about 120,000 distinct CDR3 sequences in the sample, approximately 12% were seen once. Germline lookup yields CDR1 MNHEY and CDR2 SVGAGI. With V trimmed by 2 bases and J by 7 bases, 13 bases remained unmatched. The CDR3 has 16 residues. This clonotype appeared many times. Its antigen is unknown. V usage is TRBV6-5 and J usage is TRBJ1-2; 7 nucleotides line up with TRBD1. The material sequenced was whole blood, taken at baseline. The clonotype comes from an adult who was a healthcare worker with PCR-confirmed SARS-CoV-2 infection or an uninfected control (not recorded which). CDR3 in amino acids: CASSYGDSRGASGYTF. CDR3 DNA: TGTGCCAGCAGTTACGGGGACAGTAGGGGAGCAAGTGGCTACACCTTC.